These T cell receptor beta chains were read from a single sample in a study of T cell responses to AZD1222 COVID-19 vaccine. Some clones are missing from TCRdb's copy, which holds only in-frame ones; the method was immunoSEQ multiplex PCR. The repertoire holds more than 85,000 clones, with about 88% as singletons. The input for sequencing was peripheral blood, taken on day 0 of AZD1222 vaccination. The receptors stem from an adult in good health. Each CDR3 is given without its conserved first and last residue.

cdr3_aa: SVGDFFTDTQY
v_call: TRBV29-1
j_call: TRBJ2-3

cdr3_aa: ASSERPPGGYT
v_call: TRBV2
j_call: TRBJ1-2

cdr3_aa: ATSDWVTGGPGELF
v_call: TRBV24-1
j_call: TRBJ2-2

cdr3_aa: ASMGADTEAF
v_call: TRBV6-5
j_call: TRBJ1-1

cdr3_aa: ASSLLQNTEAF
v_call: TRBV7-9
j_call: TRBJ1-1

cdr3_aa: ASSMTGGGDTQY
v_call: TRBV18
j_call: TRBJ2-3

cdr3_aa: ASSLWRTATLTNEKLF
v_call: TRBV7-9
j_call: TRBJ1-4

cdr3_aa: ASSKIRDSQETQY
v_call: TRBV6-5
j_call: TRBJ2-5

cdr3_aa: ASSKAHEFIYGYT
v_call: TRBV21-1
j_call: TRBJ1-2

cdr3_aa: ASSGVGANVLT
v_call: TRBV9
j_call: TRBJ2-6

cdr3_aa: ASSQGFSEEGEQY
v_call: TRBV3-1/TRBV3-2
j_call: TRBJ2-7

cdr3_aa: ASSPRAAYGYT
v_call: TRBV7-9
j_call: TRBJ1-2

cdr3_aa: ASSMRESNQPQH
v_call: TRBV19
j_call: TRBJ1-5

cdr3_aa: ASSREGGTSTYEQY
v_call: TRBV5-1
j_call: TRBJ2-7

cdr3_aa: STWDSGTSNEQF
v_call: TRBV29-1
j_call: TRBJ2-1

cdr3_aa: ASSSTGLNEKLF
v_call: TRBV5-4
j_call: TRBJ1-4

cdr3_aa: ASSYDGVKNIQY
v_call: TRBV6-2/TRBV6-3
j_call: TRBJ2-4

cdr3_aa: SVEIGNSGELF
v_call: TRBV29-1
j_call: TRBJ2-2

cdr3_aa: ASSPSAGRGNQPQH
v_call: TRBV28
j_call: TRBJ1-5

cdr3_aa: ASGQTEVAKNIQY
v_call: TRBV28
j_call: TRBJ2-4

cdr3_aa: ASSQDGNEQF
v_call: TRBV14
j_call: TRBJ2-1

cdr3_aa: ASSLTGGTTQY
v_call: TRBV7-3
j_call: TRBJ2-3

cdr3_aa: ASSFSGTYGGGYT
v_call: TRBV28
j_call: TRBJ1-2

cdr3_aa: ASSVRRAGGMSYGYT
v_call: TRBV6-1
j_call: TRBJ1-2

cdr3_aa: ASSRVVRGGYT
v_call: TRBV5-5
j_call: TRBJ1-2

cdr3_aa: ASSLWGASNYEQF
v_call: TRBV7-2
j_call: TRBJ2-1

cdr3_aa: ASSSRDRGNSEAF
v_call: TRBV7-2
j_call: TRBJ1-1

cdr3_aa: ATSAGGWGEKLF
v_call: TRBV28
j_call: TRBJ1-4

cdr3_aa: ASSQGGFEEKLF
v_call: TRBV4-2
j_call: TRBJ1-4

cdr3_aa: ASSQQTGYSYEQY
v_call: TRBV14
j_call: TRBJ2-7

cdr3_aa: ASSITPPNYGYT
v_call: TRBV19
j_call: TRBJ1-2

cdr3_aa: SVESGYGYT
v_call: TRBV29-1
j_call: TRBJ1-2

cdr3_aa: ATGSSNQPQH
v_call: TRBV19
j_call: TRBJ1-5

cdr3_aa: ASSKATPRPNEQY
v_call: TRBV21-1
j_call: TRBJ2-7

cdr3_aa: ASSLAQGDTEAF
v_call: TRBV7-2
j_call: TRBJ1-1

cdr3_aa: ASSFNTLNTEAF
v_call: TRBV5-6
j_call: TRBJ1-1

cdr3_aa: ASSQEVTGDSPLH
v_call: TRBV4-1
j_call: TRBJ1-6

cdr3_aa: ASSQASGNTEAF
v_call: TRBV4-3
j_call: TRBJ1-1

cdr3_aa: ASSLLGDYEQY
v_call: TRBV5-1
j_call: TRBJ2-7

cdr3_aa: ASSGRTGDRGRLH
v_call: TRBV2
j_call: TRBJ1-5

cdr3_aa: ASSSQGTEAF
v_call: TRBV3-1/TRBV3-2
j_call: TRBJ1-1

cdr3_aa: ASRGGSSYNEQF
v_call: TRBV7-6
j_call: TRBJ2-1